This T cell receptor beta chain emerged from a study of CD8 T cells in ankylosing spondylitis. V was cut by 0 bases and J by 4 bases, with 10 bases left in between. Germline V lookup: CDR1 SGHKS, CDR2 YYEKEE (reference sequence). This CDR3 region has 14 residues. Molecular-barcoded quantitative 5'-RACE produced these TCR beta libraries. Using its own MiXCR run on the 5' RACE reads, TCRdb lists one record per CDR3 protein. The sample yields some 300,000 distinct CDR3 sequences, around 21% seen once. This TCR came from a female donor with ankylosing spondylitis or in good health (not recorded which). The rearrangement links TRBV5-5 to TRBJ1-2; no reliable D call. Sequencing was done on a sample of blood, either unsorted or a sorted T cell fraction (not recorded which). The DNA of the CDR3 is TGTGCCAGCAGCTTGGATGTAGGAGCCTATGGCTACACCTTC. It encodes CASSLDVGAYGYTF.